The 22 T cell receptor beta chains below were found in one sample sequenced in a study of CXCR3-negative and CXCR3-positive naive CD8 T cells. General study results and limits: Hydrophobicity was higher for TRB CDR3s found in CXCR3-positive naive cells than in CXCR3-negative naive cells.

The study made its TRB cDNA libraries by 5' RACE, adding UMI labels. TCRdb reprocessed the 5' RACE reads and stores each CDR3 protein as one record, lacking DNA. Its table records roughly 99,000 distinct CDR3 sequences. Antigens of these TCRs are unknown. Sequencing was carried out using naive CXCR3+ CD8+ T cells from blood. The sample's subset: CD45RO-CCR7+CD27+CD95- naive CD8+ T cells expressing CXCR3 (TNR3+). The receptors derive from a human donor in good health. Some clones in this sample may be carry-over from other donors' samples.

The rearrangement joins TRBV7-6 to TRBJ1-6; TCRdb designates TRBD1, a call that cannot be tested without DNA. Germline CDR1 is SGHVS and CDR2 is FNYEAQ. The CDR3 sequence is 16 residues long. CDR3 region: CASSLWDSTLRSPLHF.

This sequence joins TRBV29-1 and TRBJ1-2; with no DNA, the TCRdb D assignment of TRBD1 cannot be verified. Germline V lookup: CDR1 SQVTM, CDR2 ANQGSEA. The CDR3 totals 12 residues. The CDR3 here is CSVDEQGDGYTF.

The chain combines TRBV6-1 with TRBJ2-7; the TRBD2 assignment by TCRdb is unverifiable without DNA. CDR1 and CDR2 (germline): MNHNS, SASEGT. The CDR3 covers 14 residues. CDR3 in amino acids: CASSLRDLAYEQYF.

The chain recombines TRBV20-1 with TRBJ2-2; TCRdb gives TRBD2 as the D gene, but with no DNA this cannot be confirmed. Germline-derived CDR1 and CDR2 are DFQATT and SNEGSKA (reference sequence). The CDR3 covers 16 residues. CDR3 sequence reads: CSARDSQGPFTGELFF.

This chain links TRBV6-5 with TRBJ1-2. The CDR3 has 13 residues. CDR1 MNHEY and CDR2 SVGAGI come from the germline V gene. The CDR3 reads CASSTAAIYGYTF.

The rearrangement joins TRBV14 to TRBJ2-5. Per the germline V gene, CDR1 is SGHDN and CDR2 is FVKESK. CDR3 length equals 16 residues. CDR3 protein: CASSQFPIYYQETQYF.

This rearrangement joins TRBV6-2 or TRBV6-3 to TRBJ1-2; TCRdb's D call of TRBD1 is untestable without DNA. The CDR3 is 15 residues long. Germline loops: CDR1 MNHEY, CDR2 SVGEGT. The CDR3 reads CASSYSRDGNYGYTF.

This sequence joins TRBV6-5 and TRBJ2-1; TCRdb gives TRBD1 as the D gene, but with no DNA this cannot be confirmed. Germline-derived CDR1 and CDR2 are MNHEY and SVGAGI. The CDR3 has 15 residues. The CDR3 sequence is CASSYGTGAGNEQFF.

The CDR3 reads CASSDRETQPQHF. The chain is built from TRBV6-1 and TRBJ1-5; TCRdb lists TRBD1, though no DNA is available to test this call. This CDR3 contains 13 residues. The germline V gene encodes CDR1 MNHNS and CDR2 SASEGT.

The CDR3 protein is CASSPPGSATEAFF. The chain has TRBV3-1 and TRBJ1-1; TCRdb's assignment of TRBD1 cannot be checked, as there is no DNA. In germline, CDR1 is LGHDT, CDR2 YNNKEL (reference sequence). There are 14 residues in the CDR3.

The chain couples TRBV15 to TRBJ1-5. The CDR3 extends over 14 amino acids. Germline loops: CDR1 LNHNV, CDR2 YYDKDF (reference sequence). This CDR3 is CATSREDSNQPQHF.

V and J are TRBV7-6 and TRBJ2-7; with no DNA, the TCRdb D assignment of TRBD2 cannot be verified. The CDR3 runs to 13 residues. Germline V gene lookup returns CDR1 SGHVS and CDR2 FNYEAQ. The CDR3 spells CASSAGTLYEQYF.

The chain employs TRBV25-1 and TRBJ2-5. The CDR3 consists of 13 residues. Germline values: CDR1 MGHDK, CDR2 SYGVNS. CDR3: CASRDTWEETQYF.

This chain connects TRBV6-2 or TRBV6-3 to TRBJ1-5; TCRdb proposes TRBD1, but this gene call is untestable without DNA. The CDR3 sequence is 18 residues long. CDR1 and CDR2 (germline): MNHEY, SVGEGT. The CDR3 reads CASSHSRQGGDSNQPQHF.

This chain joins TRBV28 and TRBJ2-7; with no DNA, the TCRdb D assignment of TRBD1 cannot be verified. The length of the CDR3 is 14 residues. The germline V gene has CDR1 MDHEN and CDR2 SYDVKM. CDR3 in amino acids: CASTPRQGSYEQYF. Full variable domain (outside the CDR3, taken from reference TRBV28 and TRBJ2-7): DVKVTQSSRYLVKRTGEKVFLECVQDMDHENMFWYRQDPGLGLRLIYFSYDVKMKEKGDIPEGYSVSREKKERFSLILESASTNQTSMYLCASTPRQGSYEQYFGPGTRLTVT.

CDR3 in amino acids: CASRAGASYEQYF. The genes are TRBV3-1 and TRBJ2-7; TCRdb outputs TRBD1, but without DNA this stays unchecked. Germline CDR1 LGHDT, CDR2 YNNKEL (reference sequence). The CDR3 sequence is 13 residues long.

CDR3 region: CASSLEDGLLAKNIQYF. The chain employs TRBV7-9 and TRBJ2-4; the TCRdb call, TRBD2, lacks DNA for checking. Germline V gene lookup returns CDR1 SEHNR and CDR2 FQNEAQ (reference sequence). This CDR3 is 17 amino acids long.

The V call is TRBV7-2, the J call TRBJ2-5; the TRBD1 assignment by TCRdb is unverifiable without DNA. The CDR3 spans 16 residues. Per the germline V gene, CDR1 is SGHTA and CDR2 is FQGNSA. The CDR3 sequence is CASSPWLGDREKTQYF.

The chain combines TRBV29-1 with TRBJ1-1; TCRdb's D call, TRBD1, is unchecked because there is no DNA. There are 14 residues in the CDR3. Germline CDR1 is SQVTM and CDR2 is ANQGSEA. CDR3 sequence: CSVEESPGGFEAFF. Supplemented by reference TRBV29-1 and TRBJ1-1, the full variable domain reads SAVISQKPSRDICQRGTSLTIQCQVDSQVTMMFWYRQQPGQSLTLIATANQGSEATYESGFVIDKFPISRPNLTFSTLTVSNMSPEDSSIYLCSVEESPGGFEAFFGQGTRLTVV.

The chain couples TRBV5-8 to TRBJ1-2; checking the TCRdb D call of TRBD1 is not possible without DNA. The CDR3 is made up of 15 amino acids. Looked up from germline, CDR1 is SGHTS and CDR2 is YDEGEE. This chain's CDR3 is CASSSPGQGIYGYTF.

The chain combines TRBV13 with TRBJ2-2; TCRdb designates TRBD1, a call that cannot be tested without DNA. Germline CDR1 PRHDT, CDR2 FYEKMQ (reference sequence). The CDR3 sequence is 16 residues long. The chain's CDR3 is CASSMWTGGVTGELFF.

V and J are TRBV27 and TRBJ2-7; the D gene TCRdb calls, TRBD1, cannot be checked with no DNA. CDR1 MNHEY and CDR2 SMNVEV come from the germline V gene (reference sequence). The CDR3 runs to 17 residues. The CDR3 reads CASSLSKPTGGFYEQYF.